This T cell receptor beta chain was obtained from a study of CXCR3-negative and CXCR3-positive naive CD8 T cells. Each TRB cDNA library was prepared by 5' RACE (with UMI labels). TCRdb reanalyzed the 5' RACE reads, giving one entry per CDR3 protein sequence and no DNA. The listing records some 120,000 distinct CDR3 sequences. Notes on this clonotype: Its antigen remains unknown.

Every CD8+ T cell subset underwent triplicate sorting at under 350,000 cells apiece. Whole-study findings and limits: Across naive subsets, surface CD5 expression was comparable, and TCR strength was inferred from properties of the TRB CDR3. Naive CXCR3-negative cells resembled naive CXCR3-positive cells in TRBV-TRBJ usage; memory cells differed. Naive subsets were similarly diverse, while memory CD8+ repertoires were much less diverse. When CXCR3-positive naive cells were set against CXCR3-negative naive cells, the former had more hydrophobic TRB CDR3s.

Germline assignment: CDR1 MNHEY and CDR2 SMNVEV (reference sequence). This CDR3 comprises 13 residues. The TCR originated in a human donor in good health. Some clones in this sample may be carry-over from other donors' samples. The source material was naive CXCR3+ CD8+ T cells from blood. The subset denotes: CD45RO-CCR7+CD27+CD95- naive CD8+ T cells expressing CXCR3 (TNR3+). The chain carries TRBV27 and TRBJ1-1; the D gene TCRdb calls, TRBD1, cannot be checked with no DNA. CDR3: CAYAGQRNTEAFF.